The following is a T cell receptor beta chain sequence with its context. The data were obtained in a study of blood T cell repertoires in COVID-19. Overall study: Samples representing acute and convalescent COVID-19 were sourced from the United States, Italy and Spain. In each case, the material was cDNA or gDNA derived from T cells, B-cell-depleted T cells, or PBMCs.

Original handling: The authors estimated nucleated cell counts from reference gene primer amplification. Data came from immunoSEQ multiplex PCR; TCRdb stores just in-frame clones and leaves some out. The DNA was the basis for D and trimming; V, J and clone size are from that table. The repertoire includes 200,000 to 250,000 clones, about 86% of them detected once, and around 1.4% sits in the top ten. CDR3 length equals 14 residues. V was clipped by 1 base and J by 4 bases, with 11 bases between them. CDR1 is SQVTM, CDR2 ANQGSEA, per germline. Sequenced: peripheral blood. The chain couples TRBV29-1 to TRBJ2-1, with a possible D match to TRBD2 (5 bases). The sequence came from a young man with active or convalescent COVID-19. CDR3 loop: CSVEAVTGYNEQFF. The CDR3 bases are TGCAGCGTTGAAGCGGTTACGGGGTACAATGAGCAGTTCTTC.